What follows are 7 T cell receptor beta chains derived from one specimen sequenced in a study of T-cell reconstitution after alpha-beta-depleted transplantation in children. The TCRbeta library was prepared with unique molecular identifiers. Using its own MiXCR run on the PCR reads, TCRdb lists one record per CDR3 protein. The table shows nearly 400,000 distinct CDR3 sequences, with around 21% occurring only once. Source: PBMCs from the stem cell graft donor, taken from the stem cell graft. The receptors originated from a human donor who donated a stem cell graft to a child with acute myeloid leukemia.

CDR3 nucleotide sequence: TGTGCCAGCAGTCGCAACAGGGACACCGGGGAGCTGTTTTTT. Its translation is CASSRNRDTGELFF. This chain connects TRBV6-1 to TRBJ2-2, with D perhaps TRBD1 (6 bases). Trimming pared 5 bases from V and 3 bases from J, leaving 10 bases between. Germline loops: CDR1 MNHNS, CDR2 SASEGT. There are 14 residues in the CDR3.

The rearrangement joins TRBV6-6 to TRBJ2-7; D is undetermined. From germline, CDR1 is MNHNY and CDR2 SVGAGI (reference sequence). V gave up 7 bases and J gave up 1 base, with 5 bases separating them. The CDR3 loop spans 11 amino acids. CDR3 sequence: CASKSSYEQYF. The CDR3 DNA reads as TGTGCCAGCAAATCGTCCTACGAGCAGTACTTC.

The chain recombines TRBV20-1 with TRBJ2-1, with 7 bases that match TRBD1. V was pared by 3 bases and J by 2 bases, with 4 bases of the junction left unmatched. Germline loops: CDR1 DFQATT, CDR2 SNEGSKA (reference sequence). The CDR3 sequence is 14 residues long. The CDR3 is CSASTGQAYNEQFF. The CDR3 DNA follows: TGCAGTGCTAGTACTGGACAGGCCTACAATGAGCAGTTCTTC.

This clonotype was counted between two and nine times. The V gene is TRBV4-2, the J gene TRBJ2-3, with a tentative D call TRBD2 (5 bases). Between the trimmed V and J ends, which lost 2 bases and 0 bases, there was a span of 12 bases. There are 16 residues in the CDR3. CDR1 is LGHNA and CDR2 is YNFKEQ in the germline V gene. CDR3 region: CASSQTKRKSTDTQYF. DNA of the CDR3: TGTGCCAGCAGCCAAACTAAGCGGAAAAGCACAGATACGCAGTATTTT.

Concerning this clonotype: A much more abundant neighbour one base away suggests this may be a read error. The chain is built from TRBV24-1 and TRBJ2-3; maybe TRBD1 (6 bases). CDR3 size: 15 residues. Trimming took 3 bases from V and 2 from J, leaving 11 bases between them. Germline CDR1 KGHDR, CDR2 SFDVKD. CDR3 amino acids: CATSDLHRDTDTQYF. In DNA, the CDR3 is TGTGCCACCAGTGATCTCCACAGGGACACAGATACGCAGTATTTT.

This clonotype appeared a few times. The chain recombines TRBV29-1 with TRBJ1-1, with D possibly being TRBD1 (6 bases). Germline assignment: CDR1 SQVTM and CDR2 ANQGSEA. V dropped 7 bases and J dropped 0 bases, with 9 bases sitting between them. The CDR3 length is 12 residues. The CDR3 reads CSAGGMNTEAFF. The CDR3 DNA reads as TGCAGCGCGGGGGGCATGAACACTGAAGCTTTCTTT.

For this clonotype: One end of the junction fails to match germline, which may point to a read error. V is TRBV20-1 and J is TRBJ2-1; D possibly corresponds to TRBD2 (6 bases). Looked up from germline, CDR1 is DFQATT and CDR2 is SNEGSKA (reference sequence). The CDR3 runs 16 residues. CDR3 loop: CCAHLGDSYSYNEQFF. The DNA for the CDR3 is TGCTGTGCTCACCTCGGGGACTCCTACTCCTACAATGAGCAGTTCTTC.